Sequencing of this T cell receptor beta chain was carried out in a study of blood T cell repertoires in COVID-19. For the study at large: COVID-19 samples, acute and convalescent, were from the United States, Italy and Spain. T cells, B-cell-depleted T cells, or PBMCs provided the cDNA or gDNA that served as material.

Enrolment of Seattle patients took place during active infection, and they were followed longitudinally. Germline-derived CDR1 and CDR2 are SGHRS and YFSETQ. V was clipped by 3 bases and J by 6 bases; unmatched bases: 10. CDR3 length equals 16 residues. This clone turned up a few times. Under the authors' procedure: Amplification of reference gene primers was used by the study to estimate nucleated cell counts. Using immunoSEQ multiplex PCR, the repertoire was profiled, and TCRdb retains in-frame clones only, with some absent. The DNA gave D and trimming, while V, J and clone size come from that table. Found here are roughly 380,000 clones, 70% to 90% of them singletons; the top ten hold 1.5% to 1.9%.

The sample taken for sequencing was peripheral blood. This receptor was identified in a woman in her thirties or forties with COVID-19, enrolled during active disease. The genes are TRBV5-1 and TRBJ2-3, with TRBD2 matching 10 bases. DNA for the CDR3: TGCGCCAGCAGCTCCGAAGCGGGGGGGCAGGTGGATACGCAGTATTTT. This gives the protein CASSSEAGGQVDTQYF.